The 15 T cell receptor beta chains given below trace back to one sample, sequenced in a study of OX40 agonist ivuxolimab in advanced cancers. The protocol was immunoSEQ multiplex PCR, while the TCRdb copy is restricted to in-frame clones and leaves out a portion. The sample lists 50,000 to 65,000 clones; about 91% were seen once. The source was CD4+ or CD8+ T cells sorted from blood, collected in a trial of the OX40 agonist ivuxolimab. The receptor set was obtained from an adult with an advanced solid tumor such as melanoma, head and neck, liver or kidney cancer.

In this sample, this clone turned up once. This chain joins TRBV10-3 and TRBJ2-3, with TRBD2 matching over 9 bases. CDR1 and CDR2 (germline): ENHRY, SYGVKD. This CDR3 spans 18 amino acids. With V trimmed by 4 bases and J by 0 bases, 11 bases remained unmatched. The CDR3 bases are TGTGCCATCAGTGGCAAAAGGGAGCTAGCGGGAAGCACAGATACGCAGTATTTT. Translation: CAISGKRELAGSTDTQYF.

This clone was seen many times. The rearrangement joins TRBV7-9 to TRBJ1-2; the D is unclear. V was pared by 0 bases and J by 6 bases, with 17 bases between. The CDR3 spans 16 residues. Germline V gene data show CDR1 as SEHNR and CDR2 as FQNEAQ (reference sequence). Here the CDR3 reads CASSLAQRGALDGYTF. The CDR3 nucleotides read TGTGCCAGCAGCTTAGCCCAACGAGGAGCACTCGATGGCTACACCTTC. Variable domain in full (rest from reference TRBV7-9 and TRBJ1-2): DTGVSQNPRHKITKRGQNVTFRCDPISEHNRLYWYRQTLGQGPEFLTYFQNEAQLEKSRLLSDRFSAERPKGSFSTLEIQRTEQGDSAMYLCASSLAQRGALDGYTFGSGTRLTVV.

The CDR3: CATSRSLVNTEAFF. The CDR3 bases are TGTGCCACCAGCAGAAGCCTAGTGAACACTGAAGCTTTCTTT. The chain uses TRBV15 and TRBJ1-1, with D unclear. In germline, CDR1 is LNHNV, CDR2 YYDKDF (reference sequence). V lost 2 bases and J lost 0, with 7 bases in between. The CDR3 is made up of 14 amino acids.

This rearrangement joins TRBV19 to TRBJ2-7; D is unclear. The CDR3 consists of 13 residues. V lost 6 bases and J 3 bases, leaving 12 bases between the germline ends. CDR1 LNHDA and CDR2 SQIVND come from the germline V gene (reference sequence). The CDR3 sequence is CASRATLDYEQYF. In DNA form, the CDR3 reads TGTGCCAGTAGGGCGACTCTTGACTACGAGCAGTACTTC.

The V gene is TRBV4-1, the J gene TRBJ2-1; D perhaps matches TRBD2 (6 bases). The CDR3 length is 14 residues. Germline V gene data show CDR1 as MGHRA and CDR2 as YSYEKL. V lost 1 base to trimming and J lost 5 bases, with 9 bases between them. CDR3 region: CASSQVGGDNEQFF. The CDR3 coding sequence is TGCGCCAGCAGCCAAGTCGGCGGGGACAATGAGCAGTTCTTC.

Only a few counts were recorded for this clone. The CDR3 nucleotides are TGCGCCAGCAGCTTGGGGGTGCTGAACACTGAAGCTTTCTTT. Amino acids: CASSLGVLNTEAFF. The J gene is TRBJ1-1, the V gene TRBV5-1; no clear D. Per the germline V gene, CDR1 is SGHRS and CDR2 is YFSETQ. There are 14 residues in the CDR3. V was pared by 0 bases and J by 0 bases, with 6 bases between.

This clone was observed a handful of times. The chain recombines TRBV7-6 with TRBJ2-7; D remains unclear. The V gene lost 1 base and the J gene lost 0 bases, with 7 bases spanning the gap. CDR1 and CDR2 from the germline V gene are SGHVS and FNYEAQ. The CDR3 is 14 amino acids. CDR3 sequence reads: CASSLGSNSYEQYF. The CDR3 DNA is TGTGCCAGCAGCTTAGGGTCTAACTCCTACGAGCAGTACTTC.

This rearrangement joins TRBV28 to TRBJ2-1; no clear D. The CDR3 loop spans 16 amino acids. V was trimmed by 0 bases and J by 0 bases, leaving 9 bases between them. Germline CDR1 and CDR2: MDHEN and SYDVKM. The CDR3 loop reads CASSLWTASSYNEQFF. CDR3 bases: TGTGCCAGCAGTTTATGGACGGCGAGCTCCTACAATGAGCAGTTCTTC.

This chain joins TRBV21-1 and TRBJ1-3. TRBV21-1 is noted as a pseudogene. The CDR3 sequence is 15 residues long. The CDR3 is CASRGRYVKGNTIYF. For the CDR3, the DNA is TGTGCCAGCAGGGGTCGTTATGTAAAAGGAAACACCATATATTTT.

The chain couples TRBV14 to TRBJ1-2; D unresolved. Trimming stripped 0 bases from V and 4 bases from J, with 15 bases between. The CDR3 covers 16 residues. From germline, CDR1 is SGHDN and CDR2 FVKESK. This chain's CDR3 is CASSQEGGLPGYGYTF. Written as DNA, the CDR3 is TGTGCCAGCAGCCAAGAGGGAGGCTTACCTGGCTATGGCTACACCTTC. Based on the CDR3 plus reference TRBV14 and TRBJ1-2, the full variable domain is EAGVTQFPSHSVIEKGQTVTLRCDPISGHDNLYWYRRVMGKEIKFLLHFVKESKQDESGMPNNRFLAERTGGTYSTLKVQPAELEDSGVYFCASSQEGGLPGYGYTFGSGTRLTVV.

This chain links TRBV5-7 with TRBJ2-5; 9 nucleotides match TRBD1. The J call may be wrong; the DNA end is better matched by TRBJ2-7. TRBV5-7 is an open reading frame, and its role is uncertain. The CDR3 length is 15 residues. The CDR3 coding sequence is TGTGCCAGCAGCTTCGAGACAGGGGGGAGCTACGAGCAGTACTTC. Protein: CASSFETGGSYEQYF.

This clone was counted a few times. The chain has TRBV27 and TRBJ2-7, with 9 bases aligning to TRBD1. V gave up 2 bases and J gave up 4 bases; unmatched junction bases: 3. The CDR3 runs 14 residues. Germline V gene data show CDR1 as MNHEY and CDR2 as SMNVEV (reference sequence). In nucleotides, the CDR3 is TGTGCCAGCAGTTTACTAGGACAGGGGTACGAGCAGTACTTC. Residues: CASSLLGQGYEQYF.

CDR3 DNA: TGTGCCTGGAGTGTGGGGACAGGGTACTATGGCTACACCTTC. Its translation: CAWSVGTGYYGYTF. The chain is built from TRBV30 and TRBJ1-2, with 9 positions matching TRBD1. J lost 3 bases, V lost 0 bases, and 2 bases had no gene match. Germline CDR1 GTSNPN, CDR2 SVGIG (reference sequence). CDR3 length: 14 residues.

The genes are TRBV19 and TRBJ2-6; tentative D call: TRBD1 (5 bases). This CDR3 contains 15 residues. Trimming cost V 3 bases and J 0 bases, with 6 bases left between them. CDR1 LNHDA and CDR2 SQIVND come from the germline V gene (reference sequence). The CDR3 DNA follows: TGTGCCAGTAGTATCGGACACTCTGGGGCCAACGTCCTGACTTTC. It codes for CASSIGHSGANVLTF.

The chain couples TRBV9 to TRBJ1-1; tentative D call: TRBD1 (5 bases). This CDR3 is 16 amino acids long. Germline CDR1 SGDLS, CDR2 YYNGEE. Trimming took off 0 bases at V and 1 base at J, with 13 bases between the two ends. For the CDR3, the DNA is TGTGCCAGCAGCGTAGGCCTGGGGGGATCGAACACTGAAGCTTTCTTT. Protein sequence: CASSVGLGGSNTEAFF.